This T cell receptor beta chain was sequenced for a study of T cells in Graves' hyperthyroidism and ophthalmopathy. The source material, RNA transcripts, was used to amplify TCR beta CDR3 regions. The TCR CDR3 first-round RT-PCR relied on the HTBI primer set. TCRdb ran MiXCR on the multiplex PCR reads and lists one entry per CDR3 protein. The sample holds roughly 580,000 distinct CDR3 sequences, 14% seen once. This clonotype has only a few counts. Trimming left V 1 base short and J 3 bases short, with 10 bases between. This CDR3 is built from 14 residues. CDR1 is SGHNT, CDR2 YENEEA, per germline. The sequence came from a woman under 40 with Graves' hyperthyroidism that later progressed to Graves' ophthalmopathy. The source material was blood. J is TRBJ2-7 and V is TRBV11-3; D gene ambiguous. This chain's CDR3 is CASSLVRLDYEQYF. The CDR3 bases are TGTGCCAGCAGCTTAGTCAGGTTAGACTACGAGCAGTACTTC.